The 23 T cell receptor beta chains below come from one sample, sequenced in a study of T cells and Merkel cell carcinoma outcomes. Clones were sequenced by immunoSEQ multiplex PCR, and TCRdb holds only the in-frame ones, with some missing. The sample includes 300 to 350 clones, more than 70% of them seen just once. The sample consisted of tumor tissue from Merkel cell carcinoma. Every receptor here comes from a human donor with Merkel cell carcinoma. Some clones in this sample may be carry-over from other donors' samples.

The chain joins TRBV28 to TRBJ2-7; D assignment may be TRBD1 or TRBD2 (5 bases each). Trimming took off 7 bases at V and 0 bases at J, with 19 bases between the two ends. Looked up from germline, CDR1 is MDHEN and CDR2 is SYDVKM. CDR3 length equals 16 residues. The CDR3 is CASTPGWGTSSYEQYF. CDR3 in DNA: TGTGCCAGCACCCCCGGGTGGGGGACGAGCTCCTACGAGCAGTACTTC.

This chain joins TRBV10-1 and TRBJ1-1; unclear D gene. V shed 3 bases and J shed 1 base, with 9 bases lying between them. Germline CDR1 WNHNN, CDR2 SYGVQD (reference sequence). There are 14 residues in the CDR3. The CDR3 sequence: CASSDTEENTEAFF. DNA of the CDR3: TGCGCCAGCAGTGATACAGAGGAGAACACTGAAGCTTTCTTT.

The chain uses TRBV18 and TRBJ1-1; tentative D call: TRBD1 (6 bases). CDR3 length: 13 residues. Germline values: CDR1 KGHSH, CDR2 LQKENI. Trimming stripped 3 bases from V and 10 bases from J, with 15 bases between. This CDR3 is CASSPEKQGVAFF. CDR3 sequence (DNA): TGTGCCAGCTCACCGGAGAAACAGGGTGTAGCTTTCTTT.

The V gene is TRBV15, the J gene TRBJ2-3; a weak D match, TRBD2 (5 bases). This CDR3 comprises 15 residues. V shed 3 bases and J shed 0 bases, with 10 bases lying between them. Germline V gene lookup returns CDR1 LNHNV and CDR2 YYDKDF (reference sequence). This chain's CDR3 is CATSSWRTSTDTQYF. As DNA, the CDR3 is TGTGCCACCAGCAGTTGGCGGACTAGCACAGATACGCAGTATTTT.

The chain recombines TRBV5-8 with TRBJ1-2; D not certain. In germline, CDR1 is SGHTS, CDR2 YDEGEE. V was cut by 7 bases and J by 4 bases, with 14 bases left in between. The CDR3 covers 13 residues. CDR3: CASETRKTYGYTF. Written as DNA, the CDR3 is TGTGCCAGCGAAACACGAAAGACCTATGGCTACACCTTC.

V and J are TRBV5-4 and TRBJ2-3, with 7 bases that match TRBD2. The germline CDR1 and CDR2 sequences are SGHNT and YYREEE (reference sequence). Unmatched junction bases numbered 5, after V lost 4 bases and J lost 6 bases. The CDR3 has 13 residues. This CDR3 reads CASSLSGTDTQYF. CDR3 DNA sequence: TGTGCCAGCAGCCTAAGCGGGACGGATACGCAGTATTTT.

The genes are TRBV7-9 and TRBJ1-4; possibly TRBD1 for D (5 bases). The CDR3 has 18 residues. V shed 5 bases and J shed 3 bases, with 22 bases lying between them. The germline CDR1 and CDR2 sequences are SEHNR and FQNEAQ (reference sequence). Written as DNA, the CDR3 is TGTGCCAGCAGCCCCTCCCGCCGACAGAGTGTAGCTAATGAAAAACTGTTTTTT. It yields the protein CASSPSRRQSVANEKLFF.

Note on this clone: At one of its ends the junction is not consistent with the germline gene, which may arise from a read error. The V call is TRBV18, the J call TRBJ2-2, with D possibly being TRBD2 (5 bases). In germline, CDR1 is KGHSH, CDR2 LQKENI. This CDR3 region has 15 residues. The CDR3 region is CASSPGGRAIGELFF. CDR3 in DNA: TGTGCCAGCTCACCGGGCGGTCGGGCGATTGGGGAGCTATTTTTT.

The chain links TRBV7-8 to TRBJ1-1; D is undetermined. The germline V gene encodes CDR1 SGHVS and CDR2 FQNEAQ. The CDR3 covers 15 residues. V shed 1 base and J shed 1 base, with 10 bases lying between them. In DNA, the CDR3 is TGTGCCAGCAGCTTAGTAAAGACATGGAACACTGAAGCTTTCTTT. It is translated as CASSLVKTWNTEAFF.

The J gene is TRBJ1-1, the V gene TRBV30, with TRBD1 as a possible D gene (5 bases). CDR3 length equals 12 residues. Germline assignment: CDR1 GTSNPN and CDR2 SVGIG (reference sequence). CDR3 protein: CTGGGRTTEAFF. The CDR3 DNA follows: TGTACCGGGGGAGGCAGGACCACTGAAGCTTTCTTT.

The genes are TRBV28 and TRBJ2-7; D possibly corresponds to TRBD1 (6 bases). CDR3 length equals 15 residues. V was cut by 4 bases and J by 2 bases, with 15 bases left in between. Germline V gives CDR1 MDHEN, CDR2 SYDVKM. CDR3 DNA: TGTGCCAGCAGTTATACGACAGGTGGACCCTACGAGCAGTACTTC. It codes for CASSYTTGGPYEQYF.

This rearrangement joins TRBV18 to TRBJ2-2; D not resolved. Germline V gene data show CDR1 as KGHSH and CDR2 as LQKENI. V was trimmed by 6 bases and J by 4 bases, leaving 9 bases between them. There are 13 residues in the CDR3. CDR3 sequence reads: CASSPRRTGELFF. CDR3 coding DNA: TGTGCCAGCTCCCCAAGACGCACCGGGGAGCTGTTTTTT.

DNA of the CDR3: TGTGCCAGCAGGCGGACAGGAGCCTACGAGCAGTACTTC. Residues: CASRRTGAYEQYF. The chain carries TRBV28 and TRBJ2-7; 7 bases are shared with TRBD1. The CDR3 consists of 13 residues. V shed 6 bases, J shed 2 bases, and the junction held 4 bases outside the gene matches. Germline V gene lookup returns CDR1 MDHEN and CDR2 SYDVKM.

A few counts support this clone. The CDR3 reads CASSSQGGITEAFF. As DNA, the CDR3 is TGTGCCAGCAGCTCCCAAGGGGGGATAACTGAAGCTTTCTTT. This chain links TRBV7-2 with TRBJ1-1; D perhaps matches TRBD1 (6 bases). The CDR3 runs 14 residues. Germline CDR1 is SGHTA and CDR2 is FQGNSA. Trimming shortened V by 4 bases and J by 5 bases, and 14 bases separated the two germline ends.

This clone came up once. The chain is built from TRBV6-1 and TRBJ1-2; maybe TRBD1 (5 bases). CDR3 length equals 13 residues. V dropped 2 bases and J dropped 5 bases, with 9 bases sitting between them. CDR1 and CDR2 from the germline V gene are MNHNS and SASEGT. The CDR3 reads CASSESGRYGYTF. The CDR3 DNA is TGTGCCAGCAGTGAATCAGGGCGGTATGGCTACACCTTC.

V usage is TRBV19 and J usage is TRBJ1-5; 8 bases fit TRBD1. CDR3 length: 15 amino acids. After removal of 5 bases from V and 2 bases from J, the junction contained 5 bases not matched to a gene. Germline CDR1 LNHDA, CDR2 SQIVND (reference sequence). The CDR3 nucleotides read TGTGCCAGTAGTCCTTCAGGGGGCGGCAATCAGCCCCAGCATTTT. As protein: CASSPSGGGNQPQHF. The full variable domain, its missing parts supplied by reference TRBV19 and TRBJ1-5, is DGGITQSPKYLFRKEGQNVTLSCEQNLNHDAMYWYRQDPGQGLRLIYYSQIVNDFQKGDIAEGYSVSREKKESFPLTVTSAQKNPTAFYLCASSPSGGGNQPQHFGDGTRLSIL.

This clone has a handful of counts. This chain links TRBV2 with TRBJ1-3; D gene uncertain. CDR1 SNHLY and CDR2 FYNNEI come from the germline V gene. The CDR3 is made up of 13 amino acids. The V gene lost 8 bases and the J gene lost 0 bases, with 8 bases spanning the gap. The CDR3 protein is CASDASSGNTIYF. The CDR3 nucleotides read TGTGCCAGCGACGCCTCCTCTGGAAACACCATATATTTT. Combining the CDR3 with reference TRBV2 and TRBJ1-3 gives the whole variable domain EPEVTQTPSHQVTQMGQEVILRCVPISNHLYFYWYRQILGQKVEFLVSFYNNEISEKSEIFDDQFSVERPDGSNFTLKIRSTKLEDSAMYFCASDASSGNTIYFGEGSWLTVV.

The gene calls are TRBV28 and TRBJ2-7, with 14 bases identical to TRBD2. Unmatched junction bases numbered 8, after V lost 4 bases and J lost 6 bases. The germline CDR1 and CDR2 sequences are MDHEN and SYDVKM. CDR3 length equals 16 residues. CDR3 sequence reads: CASSSRGTSGSAEQYF. Here the CDR3 DNA reads TGTGCCAGCAGTTCGCGGGGGACTAGCGGGAGCGCCGAGCAGTACTTC.

The V gene is TRBV14, the J gene TRBJ2-3, with D unresolved. Germline CDR1 and CDR2: SGHDN and FVKESK. The CDR3 spans 15 residues. Between the trimmed V and J ends, which lost 0 bases and 5 bases, there was a span of 12 bases. In DNA, the CDR3 is TGTGCCAGCAGCCAAGAATATGTGCTGGGAGATACGCAGTATTTT. This translates into CASSQEYVLGDTQYF.

The J gene is TRBJ2-1, the V gene TRBV15, with a weak D call TRBD2 (5 bases). This CDR3 region has 15 residues. Germline CDR1 reads LNHNV; CDR2 reads YYDKDF (reference sequence). Trimming left V 4 bases short and J 2 bases short, with 12 bases between. CDR3 protein: CATSTDFFTYNEQFF. CDR3 bases: TGTGCCACCAGCACGGACTTCTTTACCTACAATGAGCAGTTCTTC.

The chain carries TRBV9 and TRBJ2-3; TRBD2 might be the D (6 bases). The CDR3 runs 15 residues. Trimming removed 0 bases at V and 0 bases at J, with 8 bases between. From germline, CDR1 is SGDLS and CDR2 YYNGEE. Here the CDR3 reads CASSVGLGSTDTQYF. CDR3 DNA: TGTGCCAGCAGCGTAGGACTAGGAAGCACAGATACGCAGTATTTT.

As DNA, the CDR3 is TGTGCCAGCAGCAACGGGGTGACCCAGTACTTC. Its protein product is CASSNGVTQYF. This rearrangement joins TRBV14 to TRBJ2-5; D is possibly TRBD2 (5 bases). Germline CDR1 SGHDN, CDR2 FVKESK. CDR3 size: 11 residues. Trimming pared 5 bases from V and 7 bases from J, leaving 8 bases between.

CDR3 nucleotides: TGTGCCAGCAGCTTGAAGGTTTCACAAGAGACCCAGTACTTC. It specifies CASSLKVSQETQYF. The gene calls are TRBV5-4 and TRBJ2-5; no definite D call. This CDR3 is built from 14 residues. Between the trimmed V and J ends, which lost 1 base and 2 bases, there was a span of 9 bases. The V gene's germline CDR1 is SGHNT and CDR2 YYREEE (reference sequence).